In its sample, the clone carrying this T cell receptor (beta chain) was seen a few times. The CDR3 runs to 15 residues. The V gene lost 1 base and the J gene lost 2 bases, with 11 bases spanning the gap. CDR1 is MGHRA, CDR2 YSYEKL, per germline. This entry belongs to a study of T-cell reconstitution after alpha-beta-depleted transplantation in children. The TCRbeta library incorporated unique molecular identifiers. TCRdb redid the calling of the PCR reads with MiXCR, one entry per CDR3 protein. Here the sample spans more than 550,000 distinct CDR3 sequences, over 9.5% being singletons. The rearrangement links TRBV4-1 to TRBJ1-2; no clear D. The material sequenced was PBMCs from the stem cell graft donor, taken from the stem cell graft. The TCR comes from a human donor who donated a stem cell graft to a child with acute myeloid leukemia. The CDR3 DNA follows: TGCGCCAGCAGCCAAGCCGCCAGCCAAAACTATGGCTACACCTTC. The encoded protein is CASSQAASQNYGYTF.